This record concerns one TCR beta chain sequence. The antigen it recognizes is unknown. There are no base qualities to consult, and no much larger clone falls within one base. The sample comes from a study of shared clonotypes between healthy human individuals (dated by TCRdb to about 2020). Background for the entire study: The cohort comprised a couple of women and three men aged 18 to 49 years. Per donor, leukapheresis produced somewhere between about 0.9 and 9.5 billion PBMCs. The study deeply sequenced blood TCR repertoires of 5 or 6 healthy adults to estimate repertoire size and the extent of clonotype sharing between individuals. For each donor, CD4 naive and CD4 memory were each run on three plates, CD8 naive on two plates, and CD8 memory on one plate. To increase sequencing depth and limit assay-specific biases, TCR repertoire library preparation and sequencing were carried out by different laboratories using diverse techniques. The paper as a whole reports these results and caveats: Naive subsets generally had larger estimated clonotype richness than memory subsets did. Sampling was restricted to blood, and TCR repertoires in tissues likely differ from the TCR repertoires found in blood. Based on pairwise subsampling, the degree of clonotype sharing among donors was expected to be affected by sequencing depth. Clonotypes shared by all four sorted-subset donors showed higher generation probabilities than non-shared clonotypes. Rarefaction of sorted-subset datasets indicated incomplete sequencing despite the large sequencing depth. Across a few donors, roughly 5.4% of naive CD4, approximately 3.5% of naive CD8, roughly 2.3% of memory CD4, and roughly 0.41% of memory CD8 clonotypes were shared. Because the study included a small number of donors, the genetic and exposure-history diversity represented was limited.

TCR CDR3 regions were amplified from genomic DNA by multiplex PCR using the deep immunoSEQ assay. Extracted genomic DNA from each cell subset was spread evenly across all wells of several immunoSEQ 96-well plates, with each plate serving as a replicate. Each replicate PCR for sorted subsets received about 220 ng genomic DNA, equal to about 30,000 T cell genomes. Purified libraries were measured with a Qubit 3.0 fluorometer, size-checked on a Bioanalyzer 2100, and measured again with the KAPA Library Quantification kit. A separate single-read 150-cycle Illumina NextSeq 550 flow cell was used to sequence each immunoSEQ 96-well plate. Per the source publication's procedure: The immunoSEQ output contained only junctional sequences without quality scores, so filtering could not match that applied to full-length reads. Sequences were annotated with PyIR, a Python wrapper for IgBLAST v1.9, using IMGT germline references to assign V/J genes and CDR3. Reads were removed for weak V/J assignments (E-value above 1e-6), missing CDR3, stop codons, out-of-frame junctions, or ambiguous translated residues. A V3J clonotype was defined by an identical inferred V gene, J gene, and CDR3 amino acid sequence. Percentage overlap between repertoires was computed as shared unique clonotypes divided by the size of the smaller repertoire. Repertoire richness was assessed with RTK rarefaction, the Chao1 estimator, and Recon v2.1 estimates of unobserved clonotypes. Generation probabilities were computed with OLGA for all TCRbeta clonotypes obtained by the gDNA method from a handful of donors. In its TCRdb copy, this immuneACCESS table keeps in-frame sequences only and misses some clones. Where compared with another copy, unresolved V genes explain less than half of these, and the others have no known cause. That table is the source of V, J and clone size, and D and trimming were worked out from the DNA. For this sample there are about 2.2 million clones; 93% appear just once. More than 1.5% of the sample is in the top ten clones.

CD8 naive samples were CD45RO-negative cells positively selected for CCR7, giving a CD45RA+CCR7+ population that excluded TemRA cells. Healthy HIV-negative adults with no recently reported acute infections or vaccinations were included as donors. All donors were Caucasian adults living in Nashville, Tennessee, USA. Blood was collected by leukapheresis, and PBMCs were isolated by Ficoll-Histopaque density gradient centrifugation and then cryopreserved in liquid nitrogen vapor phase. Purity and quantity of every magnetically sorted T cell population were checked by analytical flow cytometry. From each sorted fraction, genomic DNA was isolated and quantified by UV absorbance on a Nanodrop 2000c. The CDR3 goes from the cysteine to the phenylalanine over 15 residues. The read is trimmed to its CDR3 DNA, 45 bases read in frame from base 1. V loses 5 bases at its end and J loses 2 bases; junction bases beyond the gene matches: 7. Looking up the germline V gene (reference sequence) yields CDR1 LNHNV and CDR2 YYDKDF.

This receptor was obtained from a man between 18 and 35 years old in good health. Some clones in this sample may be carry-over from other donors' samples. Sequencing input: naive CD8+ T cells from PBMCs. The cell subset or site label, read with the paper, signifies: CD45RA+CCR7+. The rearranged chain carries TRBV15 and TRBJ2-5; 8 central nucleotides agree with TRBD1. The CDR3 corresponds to CATSGGTGGQETQYF. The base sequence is TGTGCCACCAGCGGCGGGACAGGAGGACAAGAGACCCAGTACTTC.